One sample yielded the 2 T cell receptor beta chains listed below, sequenced in a study of T cell changes during pregnancy in multiple sclerosis. Using immunoSEQ multiplex PCR, the repertoire was profiled, and TCRdb retains in-frame clones only, with some absent. The sample lists about 49,000 clones; approximately 90% were seen once. The sequenced sample was CD4+ T cells from peripheral blood mononuclear cells, obtained in the second trimester of pregnancy. All receptors derive from a female donor in good health, enrolled as a control in a pregnancy study.

The rearrangement uses TRBV10-3 and TRBJ1-2, with TRBD1 as a possible D gene (6 bases). CDR1 and CDR2 from the germline V gene are ENHRY and SYGVKD. CDR3 length equals 13 residues. V dropped 6 bases and J dropped 4 bases, with 12 bases sitting between them. In DNA, the CDR3 is TGTGCCATCAGCGAAGGACAGCTCTATGGCTACACCTTC. Protein product: CAISEGQLYGYTF.

This rearrangement joins TRBV29-1 to TRBJ2-7; D is unresolved. There are 14 residues in the CDR3. V was clipped by 7 bases and J by 2 bases, with 18 bases between them. Germline CDR1 reads SQVTM; CDR2 reads ANQGSEA. This CDR3 reads CSAEARGQTYEQYF. The CDR3 DNA reads TGCAGCGCCGAAGCCCGCGGCCAAACCTACGAGCAGTACTTC.